Shown below are 20 T cell receptor beta chains from a single sample sequenced in a study of blood T cell repertoires in COVID-19. Some clones are missing from TCRdb's copy, which holds only in-frame ones; the method was immunoSEQ multiplex PCR. Here the sample spans 140,000 to 150,000 clones, 87% being singletons. The sequencing input was peripheral blood. These receptors came from a woman in her forties or fifties with acute or convalescent COVID-19.

The CDR3 DNA reads as TGTGCCAGCAGCTCAGGACTAGCAGAGCTAGGCACCGGGGAGCTGTTTTTT. Protein sequence: CASSSGLAELGTGELFF. The chain has TRBV11-3 and TRBJ2-2, with TRBD2 matching over 8 bases. V shed 4 bases, J shed 4 bases, and the junction held 11 bases outside the gene matches. This CDR3 region has 17 residues. The germline V gene has CDR1 SGHNT and CDR2 YENEEA. Full variable domain (missing parts from reference TRBV11-3 and TRBJ2-2): EAGVVQSPRYKIIEKKQPVAFWCNPISGHNTLYWYLQNLGQGPELLIRYENEEAVDDSQLPKDRFSAERLKGVDSTLKIQPAELGDSAVYLCASSSGLAELGTGELFFGEGSRLTVL.

A remark on this clone: Other DNA sequences in the same sample also yield this CDR3. The chain recombines TRBV18 with TRBJ2-3; no firm D call. Germline-derived CDR1 and CDR2 are KGHSH and LQKENI. The CDR3 has 13 residues. With 6 bases removed from V and 0 bases from J, the gap between germline ends came to 7 bases. The CDR3 DNA follows: TGTGCCAGCTCTCCCCTTAGCACAGATACGCAGTATTTT. Its protein is CASSPLSTDTQYF.

This rearrangement joins TRBV2 to TRBJ1-5; 11 nucleotides agree with TRBD1. Germline V gene lookup returns CDR1 SNHLY and CDR2 FYNNEI. This CDR3 spans 15 amino acids. The trim removed 4 bases at V and 1 base at J, leaving 0 bases unmatched. CDR3: CASSGDRGSNQPQHF. The CDR3 DNA reads TGTGCCAGCAGTGGGGACAGGGGGAGCAATCAGCCCCAGCATTTT.

The V call is TRBV29-1, the J call TRBJ1-1, with a possible D match to TRBD1 (6 bases). Trimming pared 6 bases from V and 5 bases from J, leaving 13 bases between. This CDR3 is built from 12 residues. Germline V gene sequence: CDR1 SQVTM, CDR2 ANQGSEA. The CDR3 nucleotides are TGCAGCGTATGGCAGGGGAAGACTGAAGCTTTCTTT. It specifies CSVWQGKTEAFF.

This chain joins TRBV18 and TRBJ1-4; D is possibly TRBD1 (5 bases). Trimming pared 4 bases from V and 5 bases from J, leaving 17 bases between. This CDR3 comprises 16 residues. Germline assignment: CDR1 KGHSH and CDR2 LQKENI. The CDR3 protein is CASSRPSGTENEKLFF. DNA of the CDR3: TGTGCCAGCTCACGACCTTCCGGGACTGAGAATGAAAAACTGTTTTTT.

This clone was observed a few times. The chain links TRBV18 to TRBJ1-2, with 8 positions matching TRBD1. The V segment lost 4 bases and the J segment 4 bases; nucleotides outside the gene matches: 14. The CDR3 contains 17 residues. Germline assignment: CDR1 KGHSH and CDR2 LQKENI. CDR3 in amino acids: CASSLWDRITTTYGYTF. The CDR3 region has the DNA TGTGCCAGCTCACTATGGGACAGGATCACTACAACCTATGGCTACACCTTC.

The chain links TRBV10-2 to TRBJ1-1; tentatively, D is TRBD1 (6 bases). V lost 6 bases to trimming and J lost 8 bases, with 7 bases between them. The CDR3 has 10 residues. CDR1 and CDR2 (germline): WSHSY, SAAADI. For the CDR3, the DNA is TGCGCCAGCAGGGACAGCGAAGCTTTCTTT. It encodes CASRDSEAFF.

The rearrangement joins TRBV10-3 to TRBJ2-3; D might be TRBD2 (6 bases). CDR1 and CDR2 (germline): ENHRY, SYGVKD. The V and J ends lost 3 bases and 3 bases respectively, with 13 bases between them. This CDR3 comprises 15 residues. Here the CDR3 reads CAISDPGGETDTQYF. For the CDR3, the DNA is TGTGCCATCAGTGATCCCGGGGGAGAGACAGATACGCAGTATTTT.

This clone was detected only once. The chain employs TRBV5-1 and TRBJ2-6; TRBD1 matches 10 bases. The CDR3 consists of 17 residues. Germline V gives CDR1 SGHRS, CDR2 YFSETQ. Trimming cost V 4 bases and J 2 bases; bases outside gene matches: 6. The CDR3 reads CASSRKTGGTGANVLTF. As DNA, the CDR3 is TGCGCCAGCAGCCGGAAGACAGGGGGCACTGGGGCCAACGTCCTGACTTTC.

Here the CDR3 reads CASSPDRNQPQHF. The CDR3, as DNA: TGTGCCAGCAGTCCAGACAGGAATCAGCCCCAGCATTTT. The rearrangement links TRBV2 to TRBJ1-5; D might be TRBD1 (6 bases). The CDR3 sequence is 13 residues long. The germline V and J ends were trimmed by 5 bases and 4 bases, with 9 bases remaining between them. Looked up from germline, CDR1 is SNHLY and CDR2 is FYNNEI.

The chain recombines TRBV4-2 with TRBJ2-1; D perhaps matches TRBD2 (6 bases). Germline V gene data show CDR1 as LGHNA and CDR2 as YNFKEQ. Deletions cut 2 bases from V and 4 bases from J, with 18 bases between. The CDR3 runs 17 residues. The DNA for the CDR3 is TGTGCCAGCAGCCAACAACCTCTAGCGTCGGGGTACAATGAGCAGTTCTTC. Its translation is CASSQQPLASGYNEQFF.

The chain is built from TRBV7-9 and TRBJ2-2; 7 nucleotides line up with TRBD2. V lost 5 bases and J lost 4; bases outside the gene matches: 10. Germline CDR1 SEHNR, CDR2 FQNEAQ (reference sequence). The CDR3 is 16 amino acids. CDR3 sequence reads: CASSRLRGGVTGELFF. DNA for the CDR3: TGTGCCAGCAGCCGACTGCGCGGGGGTGTCACCGGGGAGCTGTTTTTT.

This chain links TRBV4-1 with TRBJ1-2; 7 bases match TRBD1. This CDR3 has 14 amino acids. The V and J ends lost 4 bases and 2 bases, in that order; junction bases with no gene match: 4. In germline, CDR1 is MGHRA, CDR2 YSYEKL. As DNA, the CDR3 is TGCGCCAGCAGCCGGGGACAGTCGAACTATGGCTACACCTTC. Protein product: CASSRGQSNYGYTF.

The chain uses TRBV27 and TRBJ2-1; 9 bases agree with TRBD1. The CDR3 covers 16 residues. J lost 6 bases, V lost 2 bases, and 8 bases had no gene match. From germline, CDR1 is MNHEY and CDR2 SMNVEV (reference sequence). Here the CDR3 reads CASSLPGQGFGNEQFF. The CDR3 coding sequence is TGTGCCAGCAGTTTACCAGGACAGGGGTTCGGCAATGAGCAGTTCTTC.

The gene calls are TRBV12-5 and TRBJ1-2, with TRBD1 as a possible D gene (6 bases). V was pared by 2 bases and J by 4 bases, with 14 bases between. Per germline, CDR1 LGHNT and CDR2 FRNRAP. The CDR3 sequence is 15 residues long. Here the CDR3 reads CASGLSPGHLYGYTF. Written as DNA, the CDR3 is TGTGCTAGTGGTTTGTCCCCGGGACACCTCTATGGCTACACCTTC. Full variable domain (remainder filled in from reference TRBV12-5 and TRBJ1-2): DARVTQTPRHKVTEMGQEVTMRCQPILGHNTVFWYRQTMMQGLELLAYFRNRAPLDDSGMPKDRFSAEMPDATLATLKIQPSEPRDSAVYFCASGLSPGHLYGYTFGSGTRLTVV.

The chain joins TRBV9 to TRBJ2-1, with D possibly being TRBD2 (7 bases). The V end was cut by 2 bases, the J end by 7 bases, with 19 bases between. The CDR3 is 16 amino acids. Germline CDR1 reads SGDLS; CDR2 reads YYNGEE. The CDR3 DNA follows: TGTGCCAGCAGCGTTGGAACGGGGGGCACTTATAATGAGCAGTTCTTC. This sequence encodes CASSVGTGGTYNEQFF.

The chain couples TRBV2 to TRBJ2-3, with TRBD2 as a possible D gene (5 bases). The CDR3 is made up of 16 amino acids. The V end was cut by 2 bases, the J end by 1 base, with 13 bases between. CDR1 is SNHLY and CDR2 is FYNNEI in the germline V gene. The CDR3 is CASSERELRRTDTQYF. CDR3 DNA sequence: TGTGCCAGCAGTGAAAGGGAGCTGAGACGCACAGATACGCAGTATTTT.

The chain is built from TRBV6-2 or TRBV6-3 and TRBJ2-3; D might be TRBD2 (6 bases). CDR3 size: 16 residues. From germline, CDR1 is MNHEY and CDR2 SVGEGT. The ends were cut back, 2 bases at V and 0 bases at J, with 12 bases in the middle. This CDR3 reads CASSYGGTGSTDTQYF. The DNA of the CDR3 is TGTGCCAGCAGTTACGGTGGGACTGGGAGCACAGATACGCAGTATTTT.

The V gene is TRBV11-3, the J gene TRBJ1-3, with a weak D call TRBD1 (5 bases). CDR3 length: 17 amino acids. V gave up 1 base and J gave up 2 bases, with 15 bases separating them. Looked up from germline, CDR1 is SGHNT and CDR2 is YENEEA. CDR3 protein: CASSLGLPDSTGNTIYF. Written as DNA, the CDR3 is TGTGCCAGCAGCTTAGGGCTTCCCGACAGCACTGGAAACACCATATATTTT. Full variable domain (outside the CDR3, taken from reference TRBV11-3 and TRBJ1-3): EAGVVQSPRYKIIEKKQPVAFWCNPISGHNTLYWYLQNLGQGPELLIRYENEEAVDDSQLPKDRFSAERLKGVDSTLKIQPAELGDSAVYLCASSLGLPDSTGNTIYFGEGSWLTVV.

J is TRBJ2-7 and V is TRBV7-7, with D perhaps matching TRBD2 (6 bases). The CDR3 runs 16 residues. CDR1 is SSHAT, CDR2 FNYEAQ, per germline (reference sequence). Trimming removed 5 bases from V and 6 bases from J, with 23 bases in between. The CDR3 DNA is TGTGCCAGCAGCCCCGGGGACTCAAGTAGTACTCTCGAGCAGTACTTC. Its protein product is CASSPGDSSSTLEQYF.